Only a few counts were recorded for the clone carrying this T cell receptor (beta chain). Its specificity is unknown. With 8 bases removed from V and 3 bases from J, the gap between germline ends came to 6 bases. The CDR3 length is 11 residues. The data are from a study of blood T cells in healthy people across ages. It was with a sample-barcoded 5' primer and a J-beta primer mix that a second PCR of about 6 to 12 cycles was run. TCRdb independently ran MiXCR on the 5' RACE reads; one entry per CDR3 protein. The data contain some 760,000 distinct CDR3 sequences, roughly 25% of them singletons. Study results and caveats: Long-lived donors had more naive CD4+ cells and higher diversity than aged donors.

The sample was also reused in another study, on T cells of mothers and their children. That paper notes: Thymic selection molds TCR recombination output in much the same way for related pairs as for unrelated pairs. An overlap that was slightly higher, though non-significant, was seen in related mother-child pairs versus unrelated pairs. Persistent microchimeric T cell clones were not found at ~100 per million sensitivity.

The V call is TRBV12-3 or TRBV12-4, the J call TRBJ2-3; no clear D. Sequencing was done on a sample of blood. The receptor was isolated from a boy aged 5-17 years in good health. The CDR3, as DNA: TGTGCCAGCCTAAGAACAGATACGCAGTATTTT. This gives the protein CASLRTDTQYF.